This T cell receptor beta chain was observed in a study of blood T cells in healthy people across ages. Turning to the study itself: About one barcoded beta molecule per two T cells was the capture yield of template switching. The study, taken as a whole, reports: Diversity was higher, and naive CD4+ cells more numerous, in long-lived donors than in aged donors. Older age coincided with a roughly linear decline in TCR beta diversity per million T cells.

The use of a sample-barcoded 5' primer and a J-beta primer mix characterized a second PCR of roughly 6 to 11 cycles. Each CDR3 protein is one row after TCRdb ran MiXCR on the 5' RACE reads. The sample has 630,000 or so distinct CDR3 sequences, about 28% seen once. The CDR3 runs to 17 residues. V dropped 7 bases and J dropped 0; count of bases not matched to a gene: 9. Germline V gives CDR1 MNHEY, CDR2 SVGEGT. This clonotype was counted between two and nine times. Its cognate antigen is unknown. This receptor was taken from an elderly woman in good health. The genes are TRBV6-2 or TRBV6-3 and TRBJ1-6, with 7 bases identical to TRBD1. Sequencing was carried out using blood. The DNA for the CDR3 is TGTGCCAGCACCGATCCACAGGGGAGCTCCTATAATTCACCCCTCCACTTT. It is translated as CASTDPQGSSYNSPLHF.